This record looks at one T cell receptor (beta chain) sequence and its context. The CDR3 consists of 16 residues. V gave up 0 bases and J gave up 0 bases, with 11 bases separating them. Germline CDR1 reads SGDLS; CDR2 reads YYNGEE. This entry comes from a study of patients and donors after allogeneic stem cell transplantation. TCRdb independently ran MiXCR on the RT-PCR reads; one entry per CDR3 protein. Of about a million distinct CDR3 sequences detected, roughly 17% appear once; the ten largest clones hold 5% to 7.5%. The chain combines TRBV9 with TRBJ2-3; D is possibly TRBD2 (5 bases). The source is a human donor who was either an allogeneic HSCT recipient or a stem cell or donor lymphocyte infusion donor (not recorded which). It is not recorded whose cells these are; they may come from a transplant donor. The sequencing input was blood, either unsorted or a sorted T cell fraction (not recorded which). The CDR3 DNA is TGTGCCAGCAGCGTAGGTGGTAGCGTAAGCACAGATACGCAGTATTTT. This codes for CASSVGGSVSTDTQYF.